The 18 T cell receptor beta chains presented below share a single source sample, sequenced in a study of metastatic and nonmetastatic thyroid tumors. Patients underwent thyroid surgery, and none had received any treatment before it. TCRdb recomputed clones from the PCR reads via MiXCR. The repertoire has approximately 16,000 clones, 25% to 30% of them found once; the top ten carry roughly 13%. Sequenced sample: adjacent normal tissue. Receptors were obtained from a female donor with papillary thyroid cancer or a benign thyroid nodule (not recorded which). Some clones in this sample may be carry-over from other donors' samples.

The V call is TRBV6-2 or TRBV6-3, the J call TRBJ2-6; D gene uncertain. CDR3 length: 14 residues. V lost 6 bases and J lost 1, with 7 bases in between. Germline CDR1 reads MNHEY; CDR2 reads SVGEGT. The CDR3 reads CASSRVSGANVLTF. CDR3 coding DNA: TGTGCCAGCAGCCGTGTATCTGGGGCCAACGTCCTGACTTTC.

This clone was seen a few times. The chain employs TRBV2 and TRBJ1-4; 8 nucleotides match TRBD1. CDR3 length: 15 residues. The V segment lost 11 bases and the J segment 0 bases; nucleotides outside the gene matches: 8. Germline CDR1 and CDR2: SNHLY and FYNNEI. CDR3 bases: TGTGCCTGCGAGGACAGGGAGACAACTAATGAAAAACTGTTTTTT. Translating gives CACEDRETTNEKLFF.

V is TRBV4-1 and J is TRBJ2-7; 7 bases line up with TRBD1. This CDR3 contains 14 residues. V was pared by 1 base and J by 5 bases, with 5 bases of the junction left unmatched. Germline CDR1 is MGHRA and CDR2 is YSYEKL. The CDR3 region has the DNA TGCGCCAGCAGCCAAGTCAACAGGGGTAACGAGCAGTACTTC. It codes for CASSQVNRGNEQYF.

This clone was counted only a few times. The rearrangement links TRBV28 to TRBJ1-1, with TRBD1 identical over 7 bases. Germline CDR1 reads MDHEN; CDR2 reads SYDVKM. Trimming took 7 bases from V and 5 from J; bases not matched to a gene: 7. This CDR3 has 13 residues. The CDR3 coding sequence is TGTGCCAGCAACCCGGGACAGAGGACTGAAGCTTTCTTT. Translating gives CASNPGQRTEAFF.

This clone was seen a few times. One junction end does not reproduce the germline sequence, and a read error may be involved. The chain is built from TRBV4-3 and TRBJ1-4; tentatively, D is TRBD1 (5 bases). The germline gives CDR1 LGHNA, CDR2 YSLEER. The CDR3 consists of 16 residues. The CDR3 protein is CASSQELWGEDEKLFF. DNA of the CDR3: TGCGCCAGCAGCCAAGAATTGTGGGGGGAGGATGAAAAACTGTTTTTC.

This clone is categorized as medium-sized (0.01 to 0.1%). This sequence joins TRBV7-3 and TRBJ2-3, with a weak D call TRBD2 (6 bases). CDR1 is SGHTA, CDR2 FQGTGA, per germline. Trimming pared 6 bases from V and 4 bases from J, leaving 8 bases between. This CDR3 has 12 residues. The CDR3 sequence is CASRGGSDTQYF. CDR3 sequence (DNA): TGTGCCAGCAGGGGGGGATCAGATACGCAGTATTTT.

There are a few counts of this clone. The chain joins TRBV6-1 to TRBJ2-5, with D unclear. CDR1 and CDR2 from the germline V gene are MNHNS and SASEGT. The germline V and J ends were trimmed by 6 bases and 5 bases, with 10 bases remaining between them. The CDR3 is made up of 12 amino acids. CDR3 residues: CASSPVWETQYF. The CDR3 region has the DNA TGTGCCAGCAGCCCCGTGTGGGAGACCCAGTACTTC.

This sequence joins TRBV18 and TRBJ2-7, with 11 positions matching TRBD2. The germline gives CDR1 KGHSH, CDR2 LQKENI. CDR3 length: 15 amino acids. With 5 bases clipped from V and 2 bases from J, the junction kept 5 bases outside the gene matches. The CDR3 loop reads CASSTTSGGAYEQYF. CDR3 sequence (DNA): TGTGCCAGCTCAACAACTAGCGGGGGAGCCTACGAGCAGTACTTC.

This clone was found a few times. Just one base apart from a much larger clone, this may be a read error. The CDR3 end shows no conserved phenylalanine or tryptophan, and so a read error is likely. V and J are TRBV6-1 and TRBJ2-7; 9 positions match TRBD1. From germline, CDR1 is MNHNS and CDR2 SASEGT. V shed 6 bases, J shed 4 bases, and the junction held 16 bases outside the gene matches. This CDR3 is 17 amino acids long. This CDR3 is CASRQAGQGFGLYEQYL. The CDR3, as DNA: TGTGCCAGCAGGCAAGCCGGACAGGGGTTTGGATTATACGAGCAGTACCTC.

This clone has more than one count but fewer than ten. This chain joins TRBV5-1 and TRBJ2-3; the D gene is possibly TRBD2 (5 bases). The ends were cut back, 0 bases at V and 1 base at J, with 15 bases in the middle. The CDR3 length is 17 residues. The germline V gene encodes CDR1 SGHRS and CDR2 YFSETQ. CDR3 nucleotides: TGCGCCAGCAGCTTGGCATACGCGGGTGGTGGCACAGATACGCAGTATTTT. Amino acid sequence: CASSLAYAGGGTDTQYF.

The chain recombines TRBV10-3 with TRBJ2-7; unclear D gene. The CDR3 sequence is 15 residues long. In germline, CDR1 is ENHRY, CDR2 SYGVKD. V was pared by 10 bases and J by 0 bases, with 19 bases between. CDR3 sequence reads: CATLTPGAPSYEQYF. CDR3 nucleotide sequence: TGTGCCACCCTGACCCCCGGCGCCCCCTCCTACGAGCAGTACTTC.

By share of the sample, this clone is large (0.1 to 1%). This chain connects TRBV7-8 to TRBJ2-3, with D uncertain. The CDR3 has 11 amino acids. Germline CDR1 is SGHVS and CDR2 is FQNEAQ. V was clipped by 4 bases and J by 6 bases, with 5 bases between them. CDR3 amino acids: CASSSSDTQYF. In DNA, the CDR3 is TGTGCCAGCAGCTCCTCCGATACGCAGTATTTT.

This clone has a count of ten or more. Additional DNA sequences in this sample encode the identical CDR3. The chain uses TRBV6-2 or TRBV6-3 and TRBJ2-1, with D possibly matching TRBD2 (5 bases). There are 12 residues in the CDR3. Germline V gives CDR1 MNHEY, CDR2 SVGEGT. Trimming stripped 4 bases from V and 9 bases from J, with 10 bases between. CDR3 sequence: CASSLSAGEQFF. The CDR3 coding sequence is TGTGCCAGCAGTTTGTCCGCGGGTGAGCAGTTCTTC.

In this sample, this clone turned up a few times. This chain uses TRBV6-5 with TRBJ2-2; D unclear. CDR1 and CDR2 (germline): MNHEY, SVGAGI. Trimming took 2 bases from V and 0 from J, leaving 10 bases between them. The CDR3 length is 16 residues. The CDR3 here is CASSYEAPTNTGELFF. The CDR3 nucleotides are TGTGCCAGCAGTTACGAAGCTCCAACGAACACCGGGGAGCTGTTTTTT.

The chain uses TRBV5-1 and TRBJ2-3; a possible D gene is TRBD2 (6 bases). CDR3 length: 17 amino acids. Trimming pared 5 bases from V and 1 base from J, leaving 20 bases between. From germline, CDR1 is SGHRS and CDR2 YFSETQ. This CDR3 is CASRISGGPGGTDTQYF. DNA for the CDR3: TGCGCCAGCAGGATTTCGGGCGGCCCGGGGGGCACAGATACGCAGTATTTT.

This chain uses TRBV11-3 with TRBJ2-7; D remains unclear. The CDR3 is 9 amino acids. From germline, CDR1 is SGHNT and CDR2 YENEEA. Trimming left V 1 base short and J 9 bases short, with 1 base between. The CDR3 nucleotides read TGTGCCAGCAGCTTAGGGCAGTACTTC. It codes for CASSLGQYF.

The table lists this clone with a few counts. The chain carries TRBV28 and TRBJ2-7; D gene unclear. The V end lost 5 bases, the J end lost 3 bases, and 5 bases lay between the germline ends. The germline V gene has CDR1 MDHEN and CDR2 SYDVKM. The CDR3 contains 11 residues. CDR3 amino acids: CASSRFYEQYF. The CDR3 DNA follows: TGTGCCAGCAGTCGCTTCTACGAGCAGTACTTC.

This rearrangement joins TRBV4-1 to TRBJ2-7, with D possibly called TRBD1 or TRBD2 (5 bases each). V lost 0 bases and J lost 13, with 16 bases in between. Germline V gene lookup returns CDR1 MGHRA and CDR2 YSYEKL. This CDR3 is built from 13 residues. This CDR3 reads CASSQEPLGTIYF. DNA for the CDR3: TGCGCCAGCAGCCAAGAGCCGCTGGGGACGATATACTTC.